This is a list of T cell receptor beta chains from one sample in a study of cytomegalovirus exposure and HLA in healthy donors. Profiling relied on immunoSEQ multiplex PCR, and the TCRdb table lists in-frame clones only, not all of them. The table has around 98,000 clones, under 75% seen once; the top ten hold less than 1.5%. Sequenced sample: PBMCs. The receptors were sampled from a female donor in good health and CMV-seronegative. The CDR3 runs from the conserved cysteine through the conserved F or W. The order of the fields is V gene, J gene, D gene, clone size, CDR3 DNA, CDR3 protein. A D gene is named only where the DNA matches it firmly. Where a row states a size, it is once, few, many or the class of an expanded clone; other rows omit it.

TRBV4-1,TRBJ1-2,-,-,TGCGCCAGCAGCCAAAACAGAGACCGGAACTATGGCTACACCTTC,CASSQNRDRNYGYTF
TRBV13,TRBJ2-7,TRBD1,few,TGTGCCAGCAGCGGGGTACAGGGGAAAGCCGGGGAGCAGTACTTC,CASSGVQGKAGEQYF
TRBV18,TRBJ2-1,TRBD2,few,TGTGCCAGCTCGTTAGCGGGAAATGAGCAGTTCTTC,CASSLAGNEQFF
TRBV30,TRBJ1-1,-,-,TGTGCCTGGGGGACTACTGGGACTGAAGCTTTCTTT,CAWGTTGTEAFF
TRBV11-2,TRBJ1-1,-,-,TGTGCCAGCAGCTTAAGTGAGGGATGGACTGAAGCTTTCTTT,CASSLSEGWTEAFF
TRBV7-3,TRBJ2-2,-,few,TGTGCCAGCAGCTTAATCTCGACCGGGGAGCTGTTTTTT,CASSLISTGELFF
TRBV5-4,TRBJ2-3,-,-,TGTGCCAGCAGCCCGGGACTCCCCCCGGATACGCAGTATTTT,CASSPGLPPDTQYF
TRBV11-2,TRBJ1-2,TRBD1,once,TGTGCCAGCAGCTTAAACGCAGGGGGCTTAGGCTATGGCTACACCTTC,CASSLNAGGLGYGYTF
TRBV11-2,TRBJ2-7,TRBD2,-,TGTGCCAGCAGCCCTCAAGGGGCTAGCGGGAGGGGAGAGCAGTACTTC,CASSPQGASGRGEQYF
TRBV7-8,TRBJ1-4,TRBD1,-,TGTGCCAGCAGCGGCGGGACAGGGTACGAAAAACTGTTTTTT,CASSGGTGYEKLFF
TRBV6-1,TRBJ2-1,TRBD2,-,TGTGCCAGCAGTGAAGCTGAACTAGCGGGACGATACTACAATGAGCAGTTCTTC,CASSEAELAGRYYNEQFF
TRBV4-1,TRBJ1-1,TRBD1,few,TGCGCCAGCAGTTTACTAGGGGGCCCGGGGACTGAAGCTTTCTTT,CASSLLGGPGTEAFF
TRBV28,TRBJ2-5,TRBD2,-,TGTGCCAGCAGTTCTAGACTAGCCGGAGAGACCCAGTACTTC,CASSSRLAGETQYF
TRBV4-3,TRBJ2-7,TRBD1,-,TGCGCCAGCAGCCAAACTTCGGACAGGGTCCACGAGCAGTACTTC,CASSQTSDRVHEQYF
TRBV6-5,TRBJ2-3,TRBD2,-,TGTGCCAGCAGTTACTCGGGGGGACTAGTCGGGGATACGCAGTATTTT,CASSYSGGLVGDTQYF
TRBV25-1,TRBJ2-1,-,once,TGTGCCAGCAGTGAATCGCCTAGGTCCTGCAATGAGCAGTTCTTC,CASSESPRSCNEQFF
TRBV5-4,TRBJ2-3,-,-,TGTGCCAGCAGCTCGGCCGGGGATACGCAGTATTTT,CASSSAGDTQYF
TRBV19,TRBJ1-2,-,few,TGTGCCAGTAGTCCAAGGGGGGTACGGGGGGCGCAGGACTATGGCTACACCTTC,CASSPRGVRGAQDYGYTF
TRBV25-1,TRBJ1-1,-,-,TGTGCCAGCAGTGGAGGAGGGGTGGCCACTGAAGCTTTCTTT,CASSGGGVATEAFF
TRBV9,TRBJ1-1,TRBD1,-,TGTGCCAGCAGCCGAACGACAGGGGAGGTCGGAGCTTTCTTT,CASSRTTGEVGAFF
TRBV10-3,TRBJ1-1,-,-,TGTGCCATCAGTGGTGGCAGGGGAGGGGAGAACACTGAAGCTTTCTTT,CAISGGRGGENTEAFF
TRBV6-5,TRBJ1-2,TRBD1,-,TGTGCCAGCAGTCCCGGACAGGGAATGGGCTACACCTTC,CASSPGQGMGYTF
TRBV6-5,TRBJ1-6,TRBD1,-,TGTGCCAGCAGTTACTCAGGGGGCCAACGGAATTCACCCCTCCACTTT,CASSYSGGQRNSPLHF
TRBV9,TRBJ2-4,TRBD1,-,TGTGCCAGCAGCGTCCGGGACAGGGGTAGTAAGCATTCGGAAAACATTCAGTACTTC,CASSVRDRGSKHSENIQYF
TRBV5-1,TRBJ2-7,-,-,TGCGCCAGTGTAAGTAGGCGGGGGCCCTCCTACGAGCAGTACTTC,CASVSRRGPSYEQYF
TRBV9,TRBJ1-2,TRBD1,-,TGTGCCAGCAGCCCCGGACAGGGCAACTATGGCTACACCTTC,CASSPGQGNYGYTF
TRBV29-1,TRBJ2-5,-,-,TGCAGCGCCTTTCGGACAGAAGGGACCCAGTACTTC,CSAFRTEGTQYF
TRBV28,TRBJ2-5,TRBD2,few,TGTGCCAGCAGCCAACTAGCGGGAGATGAGACCCAGTACTTC,CASSQLAGDETQYF
TRBV6-1,TRBJ2-1,-,few,TGTGCCAGCAGTAGGGAGCCCCACTCCTACAATGAGCAGTTCTTC,CASSREPHSYNEQFF
TRBV14,TRBJ2-1,-,-,TGTGCCAGCAGCCAGGCTTGGAATGAGCAGTTCTTC,CASSQAWNEQFF
TRBV6-5,TRBJ2-2,-,few,TGTGCCAGCAGATCACAGGGACACGGGGAGCTGTTTTTT,CASRSQGHGELFF
TRBV4-1,TRBJ1-4,-,-,TGCGCCAGCAGCCAAGATCGAGGGTTTAATGAAAAACTGCTTTTT,CASSQDRGFNEKLLF
TRBV27,TRBJ1-1,-,-,TGTGCCAGCGGCCCAGCGGGGGATACTGAAGCTTTCTTT,CASGPAGDTEAFF
TRBV27,TRBJ1-2,TRBD1,few,TGTGCCAGCAGTTTGACAGGGGGCTATGGCTACACCTTC,CASSLTGGYGYTF
TRBV6-1,TRBJ2-7,-,-,TGTGCCAGCAGGGCGGGGGCCACGCCCTACGAGCAGTACTTC,CASRAGATPYEQYF
TRBV19,TRBJ1-4,-,-,TGTGCCAGTAGCCCTCTGGCGGGGTCGAGGGGTGAAAAACTGTTTTTT,CASSPLAGSRGEKLFF
TRBV27,TRBJ2-7,TRBD1,few,TGTGCCAGCAGGGGGACAGGGCCAACCTACGAGCAGTACTTC,CASRGTGPTYEQYF
TRBV4-3,TRBJ2-1,TRBD1,-,TGCGCCAGCAGCCAGGAGCGGGACAGGGGTTTCAATGAGCAGTTCTTC,CASSQERDRGFNEQFF
TRBV2,TRBJ2-2,-,-,TGTGCCAGCAGTGAGCGGCGGGCCGGGGAGCTGTTTTTT,CASSERRAGELFF
TRBV7-2,TRBJ1-2,-,few,TGTGCCAGCAGCGACGGCGGGAGTAACTATGGCTACACCTTC,CASSDGGSNYGYTF
TRBV2,TRBJ1-1,-,-,TGTGCCAGCAGCCTTTTGAGAAACACTGAAGCTTTCTTT,CASSLLRNTEAFF
TRBV28,TRBJ2-3,-,-,TGTGCCACGGCCCGCGGGGGCACAGATACGCAGTATTTT,CATARGGTDTQYF
TRBV6-6,TRBJ2-2,-,-,TGTGCCAGCAGTCAGGACAGCTCGAACACCGGGGAGCTGTTTTTT,CASSQDSSNTGELFF
TRBV10-1,TRBJ2-1,-,-,TGCGCCAGCAGTGAGTGGGGCGATGAGCAGTTCTTC,CASSEWGDEQFF
TRBV15,TRBJ2-7,-,few,TGTGCCACCAGCCGGAGTGGGGGGGCCGACGAGCAGTACTTC,CATSRSGGADEQYF
TRBV10-2,TRBJ2-5,TRBD1,few,TGCGCCAGCAGTGAAGGGACAGGAAGGGGGACCCAGTACTTC,CASSEGTGRGTQYF
TRBV7-9,TRBJ2-3,TRBD2,-,TGTGCCAGCAGCCTAGCGGGAGAAATCACAGATACGCAGTATTTT,CASSLAGEITDTQYF
TRBV6-1,TRBJ1-5,TRBD1,few,TGTGCCAGCAGTGGGGACAGGGCTATGCCCCAGCATTTT,CASSGDRAMPQHF
TRBV6-1,TRBJ2-3,TRBD2,-,TGTGCCAGCAGTGAAATTAGTAGACTAGCGGGGGGTTCTAGCACAGATACGCAGTATTTT,CASSEISRLAGGSSTDTQYF
TRBV18,TRBJ1-1,-,-,TGTGCCAGCTCACCAACGACAGGCACTGAAGCTTTCTTT,CASSPTTGTEAFF
TRBV5-5,TRBJ2-3,-,-,TGTGCCAGCAGCTTGTACAGCTCCCGCACAGATACGCAGTATTTT,CASSLYSSRTDTQYF
TRBV6-1,TRBJ2-7,-,-,TGTGCCAGCAGTGATGGGTGGAGCTCCTACGAGCAGTACTTC,CASSDGWSSYEQYF
TRBV5-1,TRBJ1-5,TRBD1,-,TGCGCCAGCAGCTTGGTAGGGGGGACAGAATCCAGCAATCAGCCCCAGCATTTT,CASSLVGGTESSNQPQHF
TRBV5-4,TRBJ2-1,TRBD2,-,TGTGCCAGCAGCTCCGGGACCGGGACTAGGGTTTACAATGAGCAGTTCTTC,CASSSGTGTRVYNEQFF